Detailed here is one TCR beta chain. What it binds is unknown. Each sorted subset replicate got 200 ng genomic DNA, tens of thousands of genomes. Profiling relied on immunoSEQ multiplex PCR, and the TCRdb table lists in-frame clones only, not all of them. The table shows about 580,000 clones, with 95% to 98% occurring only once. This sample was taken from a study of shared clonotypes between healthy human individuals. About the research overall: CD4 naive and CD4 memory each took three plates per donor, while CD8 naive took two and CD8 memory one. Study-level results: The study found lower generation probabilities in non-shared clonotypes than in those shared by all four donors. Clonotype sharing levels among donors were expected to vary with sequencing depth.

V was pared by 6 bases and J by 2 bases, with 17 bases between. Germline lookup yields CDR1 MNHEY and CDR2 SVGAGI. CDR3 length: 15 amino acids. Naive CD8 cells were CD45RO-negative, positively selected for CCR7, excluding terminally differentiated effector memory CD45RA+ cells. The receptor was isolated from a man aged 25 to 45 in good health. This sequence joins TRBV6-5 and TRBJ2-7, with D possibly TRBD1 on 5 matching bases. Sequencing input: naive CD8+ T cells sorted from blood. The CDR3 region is CASSPLTGHPYEQYF. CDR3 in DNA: TGTGCCAGCAGCCCCCTCACAGGACACCCCTACGAGCAGTACTTC.